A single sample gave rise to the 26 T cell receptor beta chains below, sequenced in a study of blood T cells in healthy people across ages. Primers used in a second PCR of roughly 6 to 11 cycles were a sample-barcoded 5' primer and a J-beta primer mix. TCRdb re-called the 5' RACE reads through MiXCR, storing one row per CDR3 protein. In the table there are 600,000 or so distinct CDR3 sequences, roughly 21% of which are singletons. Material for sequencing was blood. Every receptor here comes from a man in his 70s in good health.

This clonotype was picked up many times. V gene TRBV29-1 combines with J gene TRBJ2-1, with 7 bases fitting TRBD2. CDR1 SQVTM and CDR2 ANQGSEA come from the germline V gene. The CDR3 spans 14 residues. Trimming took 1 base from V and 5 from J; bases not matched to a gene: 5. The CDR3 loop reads CSVEGGLPNNEQFF. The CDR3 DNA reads TGCAGCGTTGAAGGGGGACTACCCAACAATGAGCAGTTCTTC.

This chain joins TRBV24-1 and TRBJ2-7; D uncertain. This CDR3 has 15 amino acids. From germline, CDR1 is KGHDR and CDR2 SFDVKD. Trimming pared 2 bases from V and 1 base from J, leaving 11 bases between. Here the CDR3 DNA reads TGTGCCACCAGTGATTCCAGAGATATATCCTACGAGCAGTACTTC. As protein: CATSDSRDISYEQYF.

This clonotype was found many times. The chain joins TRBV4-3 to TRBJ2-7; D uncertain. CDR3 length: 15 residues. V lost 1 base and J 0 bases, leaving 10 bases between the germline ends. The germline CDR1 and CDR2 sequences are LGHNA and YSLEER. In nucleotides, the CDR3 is TGCGCCAGCAGCCAAGGACACCCGAGCTCCTACGAGCAGTACTTC. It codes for CASSQGHPSSYEQYF.

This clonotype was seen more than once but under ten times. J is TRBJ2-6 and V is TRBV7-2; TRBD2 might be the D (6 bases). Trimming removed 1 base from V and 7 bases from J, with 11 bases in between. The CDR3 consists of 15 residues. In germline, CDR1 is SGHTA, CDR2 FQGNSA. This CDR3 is CASSLVEGSANVLTF. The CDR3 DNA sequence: TGTGCCAGCAGCTTAGTGGAGGGATCCGCCAACGTCCTGACTTTC. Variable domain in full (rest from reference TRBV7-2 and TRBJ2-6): GAGVSQSPSNKVTEKGKDVELRCDPISGHTALYWYRQSLGQGLEFLIYFQGNSAPDKSGLPSDRFSAERTGGSVSTLTIQRTQQEDSAVYLCASSLVEGSANVLTFGAGSRLTVL.

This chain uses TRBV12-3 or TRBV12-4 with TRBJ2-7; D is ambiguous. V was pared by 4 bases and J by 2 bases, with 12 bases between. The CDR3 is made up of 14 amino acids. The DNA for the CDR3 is TGTGCCAGCAGTTATCAGGTGCCAGCCTACGAGCAGTACTTC. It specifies CASSYQVPAYEQYF.

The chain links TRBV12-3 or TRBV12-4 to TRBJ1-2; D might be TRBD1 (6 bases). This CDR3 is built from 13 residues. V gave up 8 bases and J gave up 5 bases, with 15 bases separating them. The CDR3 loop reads CASSSGQFYGYTF. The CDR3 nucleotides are TGTGCCAGCTCATCTGGACAGTTTTATGGCTACACCTTC.

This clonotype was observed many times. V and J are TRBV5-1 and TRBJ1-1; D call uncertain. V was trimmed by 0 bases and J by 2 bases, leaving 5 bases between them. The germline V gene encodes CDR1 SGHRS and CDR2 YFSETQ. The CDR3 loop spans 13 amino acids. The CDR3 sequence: CASSLERNTEAFF. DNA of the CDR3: TGCGCCAGCAGCTTGGAACGTAACACTGAAGCTTTCTTT.

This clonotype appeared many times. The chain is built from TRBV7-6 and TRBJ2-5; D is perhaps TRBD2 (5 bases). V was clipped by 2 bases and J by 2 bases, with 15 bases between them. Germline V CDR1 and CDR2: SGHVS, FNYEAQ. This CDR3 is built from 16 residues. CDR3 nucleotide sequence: TGTGCCAGCAGCTTAAAATTGGGAGAGCCTCAAGAGACCCAGTACTTC. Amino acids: CASSLKLGEPQETQYF.

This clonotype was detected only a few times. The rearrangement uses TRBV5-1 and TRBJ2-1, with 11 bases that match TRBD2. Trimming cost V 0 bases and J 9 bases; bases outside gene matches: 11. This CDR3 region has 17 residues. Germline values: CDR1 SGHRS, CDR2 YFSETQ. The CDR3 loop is CASSLALAGGNSGEQFF. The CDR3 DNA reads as TGCGCCAGCAGCTTGGCATTAGCGGGAGGGAATTCGGGTGAGCAGTTCTTC. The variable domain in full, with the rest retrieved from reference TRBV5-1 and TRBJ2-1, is KAGVTQTPRYLIKTRGQQVTLSCSPISGHRSVSWYQQTPGQGLQFLFEYFSETQRNKGNFPGRFSGRQFSNSRSEMNVSTLELGDSALYLCASSLALAGGNSGEQFFGPGTRLTVL.

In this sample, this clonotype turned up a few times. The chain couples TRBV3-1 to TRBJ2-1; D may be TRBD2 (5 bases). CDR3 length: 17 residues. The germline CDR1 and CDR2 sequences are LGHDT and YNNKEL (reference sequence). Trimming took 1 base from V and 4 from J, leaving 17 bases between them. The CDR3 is CASSQAPLAGQYNEQFF. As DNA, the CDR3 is TGTGCCAGCAGCCAAGCACCCCTGGCGGGCCAGTACAATGAGCAGTTCTTC.

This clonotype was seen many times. CDR3 in amino acids: CASSQAPQTGFDEQYF. As DNA, the CDR3 is TGCGCCAGCAGCCAAGCCCCCCAGACAGGGTTCGACGAGCAGTACTTC. V gene TRBV4-3 combines with J gene TRBJ2-7; 7 bases are a match to TRBD1. The germline gives CDR1 LGHNA, CDR2 YSLEER. With V trimmed by 1 base and J by 5 bases, 11 bases remained unmatched. The CDR3 is 16 residues long.

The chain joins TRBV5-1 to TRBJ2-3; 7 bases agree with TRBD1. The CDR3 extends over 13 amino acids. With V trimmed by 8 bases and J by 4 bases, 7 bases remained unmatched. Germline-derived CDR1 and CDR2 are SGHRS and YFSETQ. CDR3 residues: CASATGTSDTQYF. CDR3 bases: TGCGCCAGTGCGACAGGGACGTCAGATACGCAGTATTTT.

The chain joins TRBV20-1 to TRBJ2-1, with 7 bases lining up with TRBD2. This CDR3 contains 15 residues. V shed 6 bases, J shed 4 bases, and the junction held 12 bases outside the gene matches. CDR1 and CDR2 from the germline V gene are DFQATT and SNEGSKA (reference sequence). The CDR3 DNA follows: TGCAGTGCCTCATCAGCCTGGACTAGTTACAATGAGCAGTTCTTC. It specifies CSASSAWTSYNEQFF.

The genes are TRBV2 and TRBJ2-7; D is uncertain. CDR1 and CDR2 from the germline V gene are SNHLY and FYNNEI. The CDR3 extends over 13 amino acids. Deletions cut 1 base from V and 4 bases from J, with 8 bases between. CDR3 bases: TGTGCCAGCAGTGAAGACTTGATGTACGAGCAGTACTTC. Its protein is CASSEDLMYEQYF.

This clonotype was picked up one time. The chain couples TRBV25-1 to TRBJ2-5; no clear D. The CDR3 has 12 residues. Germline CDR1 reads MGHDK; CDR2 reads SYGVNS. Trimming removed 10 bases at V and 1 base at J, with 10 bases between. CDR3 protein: CATRGPQETQYF. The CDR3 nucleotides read TGTGCCACCCGTGGACCCCAAGAGACCCAGTACTTC.

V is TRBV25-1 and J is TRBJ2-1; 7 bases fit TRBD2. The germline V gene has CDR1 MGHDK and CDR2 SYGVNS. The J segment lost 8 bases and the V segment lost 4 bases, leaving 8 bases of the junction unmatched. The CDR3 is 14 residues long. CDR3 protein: CASSGWEGRDEQFF. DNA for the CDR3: TGTGCCAGCAGTGGGTGGGAGGGCCGCGATGAGCAGTTCTTC.

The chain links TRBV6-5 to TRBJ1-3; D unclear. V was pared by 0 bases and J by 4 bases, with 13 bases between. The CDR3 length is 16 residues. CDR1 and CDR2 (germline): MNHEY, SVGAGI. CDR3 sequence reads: CASSYSDLFSGNTIYF. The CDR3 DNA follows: TGTGCCAGCAGTTACTCAGATCTATTCTCAGGAAACACCATATATTTT.

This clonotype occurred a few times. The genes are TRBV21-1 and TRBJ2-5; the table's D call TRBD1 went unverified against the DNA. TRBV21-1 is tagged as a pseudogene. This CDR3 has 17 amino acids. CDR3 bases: TGTGCCAGCAGCAAAAAAAGCGTCACAGGGATCCAAGAGACCCAGTACTTC. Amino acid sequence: CASSKKSVTGIQETQYF.

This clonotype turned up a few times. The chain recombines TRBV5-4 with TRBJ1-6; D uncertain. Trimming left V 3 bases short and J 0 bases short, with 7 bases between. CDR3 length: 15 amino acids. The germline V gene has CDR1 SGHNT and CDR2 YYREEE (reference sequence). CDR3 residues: CASSWKSSYNSPLHF. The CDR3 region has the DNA TGTGCCAGCAGCTGGAAGAGCTCCTATAATTCACCCCTCCACTTT.

The CDR3 loop is CASSWGGAYEQYF. The CDR3 DNA reads TGTGCCAGCAGTTGGGGGGGGGCCTACGAGCAGTACTTC. V gene TRBV12-3 or TRBV12-4 combines with J gene TRBJ2-7; 7 bases are a match to TRBD2. V was pared by 4 bases and J by 2 bases, with 2 bases of the junction left unmatched. The CDR3 is 13 residues long.

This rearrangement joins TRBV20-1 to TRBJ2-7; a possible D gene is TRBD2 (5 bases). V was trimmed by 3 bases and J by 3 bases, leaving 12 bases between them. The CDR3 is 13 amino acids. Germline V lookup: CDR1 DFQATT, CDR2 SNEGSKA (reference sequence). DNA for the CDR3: TGCAGTGCTAGCGACTATGCGAGCTACGAGCAGTACTTC. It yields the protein CSASDYASYEQYF.

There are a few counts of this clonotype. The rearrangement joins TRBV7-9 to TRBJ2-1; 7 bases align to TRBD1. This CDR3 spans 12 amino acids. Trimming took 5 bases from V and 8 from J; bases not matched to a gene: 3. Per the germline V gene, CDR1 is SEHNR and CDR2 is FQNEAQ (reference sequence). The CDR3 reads CASSNTGDEQFF. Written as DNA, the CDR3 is TGTGCCAGCAGCAATACAGGGGATGAGCAGTTCTTC.

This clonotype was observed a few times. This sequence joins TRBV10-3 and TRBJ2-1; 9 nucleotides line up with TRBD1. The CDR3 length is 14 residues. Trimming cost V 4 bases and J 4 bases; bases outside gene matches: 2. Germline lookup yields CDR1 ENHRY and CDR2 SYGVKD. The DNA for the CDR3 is TGTGCCATCAGTGGACAGGGGGTTTACAATGAGCAGTTCTTC. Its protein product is CAISGQGVYNEQFF.

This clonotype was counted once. As DNA, the CDR3 is TGCAGCGTTACGTTGGGGGACTACAATGAGCAGTTCTTC. Its protein product is CSVTLGDYNEQFF. The chain couples TRBV29-1 to TRBJ2-1; perhaps D is TRBD1 or TRBD2 (5 bases each). Per the germline V gene, CDR1 is SQVTM and CDR2 is ANQGSEA. There are 13 residues in the CDR3. The V end was cut by 5 bases, the J end by 3 bases, with 11 bases between.

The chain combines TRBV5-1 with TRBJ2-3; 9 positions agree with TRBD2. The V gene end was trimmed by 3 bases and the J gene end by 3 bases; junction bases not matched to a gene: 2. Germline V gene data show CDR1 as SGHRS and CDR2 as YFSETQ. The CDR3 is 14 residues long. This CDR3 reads CASSSGLATDTQYF. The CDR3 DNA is TGCGCCAGCAGCTCCGGACTAGCGACAGATACGCAGTATTTT.

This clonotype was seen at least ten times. CDR3 in amino acids: CAISDFQTSGGYEQYF. The DNA for the CDR3 is TGTGCCATCAGTGACTTTCAGACTAGCGGTGGCTACGAGCAGTACTTC. The J gene is TRBJ2-7, the V gene TRBV10-3; 9 bases agree with TRBD2. There are 16 residues in the CDR3. CDR1 and CDR2 (germline): ENHRY, SYGVKD. V gave up 3 bases and J gave up 3 bases; unmatched junction bases: 9.